This T cell receptor (beta chain) is from a study of graft-versus-host responses after intestinal transplantation. On the study more broadly: Transplantation in recipients was multivisceral, liver-intestinal, or isolated intestinal. Among the recipients, all got anti-thymocyte globulin induction and then tacrolimus and steroids for around 3 years. The study's findings and limits: The presence of high graft-versus-host to host-versus-graft clonal ratios in allografts characterized patients with graft-donor T cell macrochimerism. GvH clonotypes were identified within recipient marrow, with a subset emerging first in ileum or blood.

The data were produced by immunoSEQ multiplex PCR, yet TCRdb's version contains in-frame clones alone and is incomplete. The table records about 43,000 clones, about 94% of them present only once. Trimming took 3 bases from V and 3 from J; bases not matched to a gene: 9. Germline V gene lookup returns CDR1 SGHNT and CDR2 YYREEE (reference sequence). This CDR3 comprises 17 residues. With respect to this clone: Its antigen is currently unknown.

This TCR was recovered from a human patient who received an intestinal transplant, so some T cells may come from the graft donor. The sequenced sample was PBMCs, obtained about 350 days after intestinal transplant. This chain links TRBV5-4 with TRBJ1-5, with 10 nucleotides matching TRBD1. CDR3 region: CASSSRPGTGDNQPQHF. The CDR3 nucleotides are TGTGCCAGCAGCTCCCGTCCCGGGACAGGGGACAATCAGCCCCAGCATTTT. The variable domain in full, completed from reference TRBV5-4 and TRBJ1-5, reads ETGVTQSPTHLIKTRGQQVTLRCSSQSGHNTVSWYQQALGQGPQFIFQYYREEENGRGNFPPRFSGLQFPNYSSELNVNALELDDSALYLCASSSRPGTGDNQPQHFGDGTRLSIL.